The TCR beta chain under discussion was sequenced for a study of type 1 regulatory T cells. Study outcomes and limitations: Tr1 cells had a more restricted TCR repertoire than non-Tr1 cells.

The CDR3 runs to 15 residues. Trimming took 6 bases from V and 2 from J, leaving 16 bases between them. Germline CDR1 SGHAT, CDR2 FQDESV (reference sequence). TCRdb re-called the reads through MiXCR, storing one row per CDR3 protein. The table lists approximately 77,000 distinct CDR3 sequences, around 21% of them singletons. For this clonotype: The antigen is undetermined.

The TCR was taken from a human donor in good health. The chain is built from TRBV11-1 and TRBJ2-5; unclear D gene. What was sequenced was cultured type 1 regulatory T (Tr1) cells, either the whole culture or a sorted fraction (not recorded which). The CDR3 region has the DNA TGTGCCAGCAGTTCTCACAATTCCCTACAAGAGACCCAGTACTTC. This sequence encodes CASSSHNSLQETQYF.